This T cell receptor beta chain was sequenced during a study of beta chain features in type 1 diabetes. This CDR3 contains 14 residues. Germline CDR1 is GTSNPN and CDR2 is SVGIG (reference sequence). V was pared by 0 bases and J by 9 bases, with 15 bases between. Regarding the study as a whole: Small HLA sub-analyses could not settle whether HLA shapes TCRB rearrangement. Type 1 diabetes patients had moderately but significantly shorter TCRB CDR3s in all four CD4+ subsets.

As for this clone: Its antigen is still unknown.

The sequenced template was cDNA made from the entire isolated RNA. Assay used: immunoSEQ multiplex PCR; TCRdb lists only in-frame clones, some missing. In the table there are more than 550,000 clones, over 12% of which are singletons. The material sequenced was naive CD4+ T cells from blood. The source of this sequence is a man in his late teens or twenties with type 1 diabetes. The rearrangement links TRBV30 to TRBJ1-5; D gene ambiguous. This CDR3 reads CAWSVRPGPRPQHF. DNA of the CDR3: TGTGCCTGGAGTGTACGACCGGGCCCACGGCCCCAGCATTTT.